This entry is about one TCR beta chain. Its specificity is unknown. The sample belongs to a study of cytomegalovirus exposure and HLA in healthy donors. Deletions cut 8 bases from V and 0 bases from J, with 17 bases between. The CDR3 totals 15 residues. Germline assignment: CDR1 PRHDT and CDR2 FYEKMQ (reference sequence). Sequencing was performed with immunoSEQ multiplex PCR; in TCRdb, only in-frame clones are kept and a portion is missing. In the table there are 130,000 or so clones, over 80% of which are singletons. Findings of the study overall: The study recorded 160 or so TCR beta chains that were cytomegalovirus-associated. Three CMV-associated chains were confirmed in vitro to be specific for CMV antigens.

The chain links TRBV13 to TRBJ2-7, with D tentatively TRBD2 (5 bases). This clonotype originated in a woman aged 25-40 years in good health and CMV-seropositive. The sequencing sample was made of PBMCs. CDR3 bases: TGTGCCAGCCTCCCCTCGAGGGCGAGCTCCTACGAGCAGTACTTC. Translating gives CASLPSRASSYEQYF.